These T cell receptor beta chains were read from a single sample in a study of shared clonotypes between healthy human individuals. Profiling relied on immunoSEQ multiplex PCR, and the TCRdb table lists in-frame clones only, not all of them. The sample includes some 2,000,000 clones, 85% to 95% of them seen just once. The sample consisted of naive CD4+ T cells sorted from blood. These receptors all come from a man aged 18 to 30 in good health. CDR3s include the opening cysteine and the closing phenylalanine or tryptophan. Fields, in order: J gene, clone size, V gene, D gene, CDR3 protein, CDR3 DNA. D genes are given only for firm matches. Part of the rows lack a size; the others show once, few, many or a class for expanded clones.

TRBJ2-5	once	TRBV7-6	TRBD2	CASSLGGLAGLETQYF	TGTGCCAGCAGCTTAGGGGGGCTAGCGGGGCTGGAGACCCAGTACTTC
TRBJ2-7	-	TRBV6-4	TRBD1	CASSRDRGDEQYF	TGTGCCAGCAGCCGGGACAGGGGGGACGAGCAGTACTTC
TRBJ2-5	-	TRBV7-8	-	CASSTRTGMTQYF	TGTGCCAGCAGCACGAGGACTGGAATGACCCAGTACTTC
TRBJ1-6	-	TRBV5-1	-	CASNLGEALIDSPLHF	TGCGCCAGCAACCTCGGGGAGGCGCTTATAGATTCACCCCTCCACTTT
TRBJ2-2	-	TRBV18	-	CASSPAFRGRDTGELFF	TGTGCCAGCTCACCTGCGTTCCGGGGTAGAGACACCGGGGAGCTGTTTTTT
TRBJ2-1	-	TRBV29-1	-	CSVGRVLSYNEQFF	TGCAGCGTTGGAAGAGTTCTCTCCTACAATGAGCAGTTCTTC
TRBJ2-5	-	TRBV5-6	-	CASSPDYGTVQTQYF	TGTGCCAGCAGCCCGGACTATGGGACCGTCCAGACCCAGTACTTC
TRBJ2-5	-	TRBV7-9	TRBD2	CASSSRLAEFQETQYF	TGTGCCAGCAGCTCTCGACTAGCGGAGTTCCAAGAGACCCAGTACTTC
TRBJ2-7	-	TRBV10-3	TRBD1	CAISGTGDYEQYF	TGTGCCATTTCCGGGACAGGGGACTACGAGCAGTACTTC
TRBJ1-4	-	TRBV5-1	TRBD1	CASGTGATNEKLFF	TGCGCCAGCGGGACAGGAGCAACTAATGAAAAACTGTTTTTT
TRBJ2-2	-	TRBV5-1	TRBD1	CASSLTGTVNTGELFF	TGCGCCAGCAGCCTGACCGGGACAGTGAACACCGGGGAGCTGTTTTTT
TRBJ1-2	-	TRBV30	TRBD1	CACQDRVYGYTF	TGTGCCTGCCAAGACAGGGTCTATGGCTACACCTTC
TRBJ1-2	-	TRBV2	TRBD1	CASSDSGQGARGYTF	TGTGCCAGCAGTGATTCAGGGCAGGGGGCGCGTGGCTACACCTTC
TRBJ1-1	-	TRBV2	TRBD1	CASRVTTGANTEAFF	TGTGCCAGCAGGGTGACGACAGGGGCGAACACTGAAGCTTTCTTT
TRBJ1-5	-	TRBV18	TRBD1	CASSPPGQASNQPQHF	TGTGCCAGCTCACCCCCGGGACAGGCTAGCAATCAGCCCCAGCATTTT
TRBJ1-5	-	TRBV6-1	TRBD1	CASSVTGVDQPQHF	TGTGCCAGCAGTGTGACAGGGGTGGATCAGCCCCAGCATTTT
TRBJ1-1	-	TRBV6-5	TRBD1	CASSRTGATEAFF	TGTGCCAGCAGCCGAACAGGGGCTACTGAAGCTTTCTTT
TRBJ1-6	-	TRBV12-5	-	CASGLSGTKGSPLHF	TGTGCTAGTGGGCTCTCCGGGACAAAAGGGTCACCCCTCCACTTT
TRBJ2-3	-	TRBV20-1	-	CSALLGPSQYF	TGCAGTGCCTTGCTCGGGCCGTCGCAGTATTTT